Sequencing of this TCR beta chain was carried out in a study of OX40 agonist ivuxolimab in advanced cancers. TCRdb's copy holds only in-frame clones and misses some; the assay was immunoSEQ multiplex PCR. Of about 98,000 clones listed, roughly 93% are singletons. For this clone: The antigen remains undetermined.

Study outcomes and limitations: Expanded peripheral T cell antigen specificity was not determined.

The CDR3 contains 15 residues. Per the germline V gene, CDR1 is SGDLS and CDR2 is YYNGEE. V lost 4 bases, J lost 8 bases, and 18 bases lay in between. Sampling times: baseline, cycle 4 day 1, cycle 7 day 1. This TCR was sampled from an adult with an advanced solid tumor such as melanoma, head and neck, liver or kidney cancer. J is TRBJ1-4 and V is TRBV9, with D perhaps TRBD1 (5 bases). The source was CD4+ or CD8+ T cells sorted from blood, collected in a trial of the OX40 agonist ivuxolimab. The CDR3 nucleotides read TGTGCCAGCAGCCCCTCTGGGAGGGGAGGAGAAAAACTGTTTTTT. It is translated as CASSPSGRGGEKLFF.